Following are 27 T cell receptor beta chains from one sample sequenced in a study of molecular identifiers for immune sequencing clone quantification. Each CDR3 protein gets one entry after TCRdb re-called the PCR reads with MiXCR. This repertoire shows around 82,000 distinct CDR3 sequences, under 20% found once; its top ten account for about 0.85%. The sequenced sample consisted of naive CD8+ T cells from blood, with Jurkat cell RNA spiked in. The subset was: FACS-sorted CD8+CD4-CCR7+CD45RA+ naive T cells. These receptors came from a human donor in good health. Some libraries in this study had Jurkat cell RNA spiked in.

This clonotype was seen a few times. CDR3 loop: CASSYTSEPYEQYF. In nucleotides, the CDR3 is TGCGCCAGCAGCTATACAAGTGAGCCCTACGAGCAGTACTTC. V is TRBV5-1 and J is TRBJ2-7; D is unresolved. In germline, CDR1 is SGHRS, CDR2 YFSETQ. The CDR3 is 14 residues long. Trimming removed 3 bases at V and 2 bases at J, with 12 bases between.

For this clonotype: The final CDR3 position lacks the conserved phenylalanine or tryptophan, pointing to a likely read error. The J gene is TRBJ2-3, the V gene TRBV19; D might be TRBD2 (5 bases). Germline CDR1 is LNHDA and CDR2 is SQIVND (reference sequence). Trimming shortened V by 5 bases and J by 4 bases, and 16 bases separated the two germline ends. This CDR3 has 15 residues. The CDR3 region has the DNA TGTGCCAGTAGTCCCCGGGCGGGTAGCGCAGATACGCAGTATTAT. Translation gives CASSPRAGSADTQYY.

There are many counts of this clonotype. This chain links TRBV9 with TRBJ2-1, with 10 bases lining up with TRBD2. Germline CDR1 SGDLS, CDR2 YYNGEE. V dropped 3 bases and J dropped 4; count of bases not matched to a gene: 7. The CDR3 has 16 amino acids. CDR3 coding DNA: TGTGCCAGCAGCGCCCCGGGACTAGCGCAATACAATGAGCAGTTCTTC. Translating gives CASSAPGLAQYNEQFF. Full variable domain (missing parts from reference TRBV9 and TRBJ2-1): DSGVTQTPKHLITATGQRVTLRCSPRSGDLSVYWYQQSLDQGLQFLIQYYNGEERAKGNILERFSAQQFPDLHSELNLSSLELGDSALYFCASSAPGLAQYNEQFFGPGTRLTVL.

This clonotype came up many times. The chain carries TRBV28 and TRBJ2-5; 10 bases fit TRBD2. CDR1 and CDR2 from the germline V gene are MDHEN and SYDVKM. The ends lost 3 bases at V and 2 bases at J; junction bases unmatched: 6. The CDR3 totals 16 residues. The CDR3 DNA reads TGTGCCAGCAGTTTTTTAGCGGGAGGTTGGCAAGAGACCCAGTACTTC. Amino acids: CASSFLAGGWQETQYF. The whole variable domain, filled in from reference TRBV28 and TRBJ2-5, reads DVKVTQSSRYLVKRTGEKVFLECVQDMDHENMFWYRQDPGLGLRLIYFSYDVKMKEKGDIPEGYSVSREKKERFSLILESASTNQTSMYLCASSFLAGGWQETQYFGPGTRLLVL.

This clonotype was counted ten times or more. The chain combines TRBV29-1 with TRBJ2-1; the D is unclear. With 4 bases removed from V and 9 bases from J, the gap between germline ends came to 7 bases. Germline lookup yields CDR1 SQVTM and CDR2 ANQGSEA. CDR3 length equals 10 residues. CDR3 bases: TGCAGCGTTGTAGAGAGTGAGCAGTTCTTC. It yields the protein CSVVESEQFF.

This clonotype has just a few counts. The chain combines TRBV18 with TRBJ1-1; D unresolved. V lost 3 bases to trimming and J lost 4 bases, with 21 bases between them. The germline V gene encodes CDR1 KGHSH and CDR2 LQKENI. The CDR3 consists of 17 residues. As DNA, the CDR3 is TGTGCCAGCTCACCTTTAGACCTCGGCAGGCGGAGCACTGAAGCTTTCTTT. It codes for CASSPLDLGRRSTEAFF.

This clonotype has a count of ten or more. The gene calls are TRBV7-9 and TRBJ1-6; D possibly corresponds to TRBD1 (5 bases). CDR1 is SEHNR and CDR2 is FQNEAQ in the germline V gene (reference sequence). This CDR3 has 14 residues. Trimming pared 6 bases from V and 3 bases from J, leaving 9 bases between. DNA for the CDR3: TGTGCCAGCAGTGACAGTTACTATAATTCACCCCTCCACTTT. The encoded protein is CASSDSYYNSPLHF.

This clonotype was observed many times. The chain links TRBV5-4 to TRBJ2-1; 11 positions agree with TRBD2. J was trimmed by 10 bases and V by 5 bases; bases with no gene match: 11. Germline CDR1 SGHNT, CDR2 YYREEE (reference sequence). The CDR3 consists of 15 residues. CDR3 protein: CASSFGTSGPLEQFF. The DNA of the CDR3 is TGTGCCAGCAGTTTTGGGACTAGCGGACCCTTAGAGCAGTTCTTC.

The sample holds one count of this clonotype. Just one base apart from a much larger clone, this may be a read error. DNA for the CDR3: TGTGCCAGCAGCTTAGATAGGAGCGGGAGTCACGCCGGGGAGCTGTTTTTT. Residues: CASSLDRSGSHAGELFF. The V and J genes are TRBV11-2 and TRBJ2-2, with TRBD2 matching 8 bases. V gave up 0 bases and J gave up 6 bases; unmatched junction bases: 9. The CDR3 is 17 residues long. Germline V gene lookup returns CDR1 SGHAT and CDR2 FQNNGV.

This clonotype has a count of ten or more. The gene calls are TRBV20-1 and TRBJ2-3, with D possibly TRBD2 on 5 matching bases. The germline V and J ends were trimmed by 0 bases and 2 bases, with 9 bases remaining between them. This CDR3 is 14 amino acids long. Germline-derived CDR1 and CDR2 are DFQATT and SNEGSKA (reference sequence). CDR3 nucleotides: TGCAGTGCTAGAGATGAAGCGGACACAGATACGCAGTATTTT. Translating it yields CSARDEADTDTQYF.

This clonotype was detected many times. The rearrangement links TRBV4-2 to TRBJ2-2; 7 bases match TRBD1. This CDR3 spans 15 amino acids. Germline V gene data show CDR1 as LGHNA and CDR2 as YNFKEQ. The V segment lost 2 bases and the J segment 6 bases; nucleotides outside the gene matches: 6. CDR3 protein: CASSQYDRVPGELFF. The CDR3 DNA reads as TGTGCCAGCAGCCAATACGACAGGGTGCCCGGGGAGCTGTTTTTT.

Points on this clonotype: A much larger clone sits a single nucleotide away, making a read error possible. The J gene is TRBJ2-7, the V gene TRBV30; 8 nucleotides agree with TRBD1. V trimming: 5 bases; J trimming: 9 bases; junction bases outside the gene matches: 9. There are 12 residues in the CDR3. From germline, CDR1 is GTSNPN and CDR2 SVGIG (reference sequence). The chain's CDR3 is CAWSDDRGVQYF. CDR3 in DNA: TGTGCCTGGTCCGACGACAGGGGCGTGCAGTACTTC.

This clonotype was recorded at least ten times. The CDR3 sequence is CASEKRTSGRGGELFF. The CDR3 bases are TGTGCCTCCGAAAAACGGACTAGCGGGCGAGGAGGGGAGCTGTTTTTT. The chain has TRBV24-1 and TRBJ2-2; TRBD2 matches 11 bases. J gave up 8 bases and V 12 bases, and 16 bases lay outside the gene matches. Germline CDR1 and CDR2: KGHDR and SFDVKD. The CDR3 covers 16 residues.

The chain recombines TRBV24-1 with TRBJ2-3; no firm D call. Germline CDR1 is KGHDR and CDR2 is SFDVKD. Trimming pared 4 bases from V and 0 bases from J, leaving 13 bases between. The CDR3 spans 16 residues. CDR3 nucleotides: TGTGCCACCAGTGACCAGGACGGTTCTAGCACAGATACGCAGTATTTT. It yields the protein CATSDQDGSSTDTQYF.

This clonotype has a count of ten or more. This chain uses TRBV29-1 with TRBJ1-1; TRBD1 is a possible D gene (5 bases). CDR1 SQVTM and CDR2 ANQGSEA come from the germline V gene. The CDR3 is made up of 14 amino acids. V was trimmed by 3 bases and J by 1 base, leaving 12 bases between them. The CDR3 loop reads CSVDGGLKNTEAFF. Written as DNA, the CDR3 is TGCAGCGTTGATGGGGGATTGAAGAACACTGAAGCTTTCTTT.

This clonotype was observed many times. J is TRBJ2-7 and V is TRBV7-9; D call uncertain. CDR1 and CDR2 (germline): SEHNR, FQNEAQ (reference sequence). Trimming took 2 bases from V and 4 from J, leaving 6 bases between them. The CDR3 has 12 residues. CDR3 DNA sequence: TGTGCCAGCAGCTTATCGGCTTACGAGCAGTACTTC. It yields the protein CASSLSAYEQYF.

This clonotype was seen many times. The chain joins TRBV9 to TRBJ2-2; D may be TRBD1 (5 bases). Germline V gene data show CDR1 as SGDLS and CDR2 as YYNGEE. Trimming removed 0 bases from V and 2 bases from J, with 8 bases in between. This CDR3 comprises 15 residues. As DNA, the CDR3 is TGTGCCAGCAGCGTAGGGACATTCAACACCGGGGAGCTGTTTTTT. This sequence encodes CASSVGTFNTGELFF.

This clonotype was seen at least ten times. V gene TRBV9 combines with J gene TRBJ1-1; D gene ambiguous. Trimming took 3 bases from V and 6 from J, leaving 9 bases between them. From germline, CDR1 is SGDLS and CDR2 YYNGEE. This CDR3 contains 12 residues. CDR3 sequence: CASSAGPPEAFF. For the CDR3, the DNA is TGTGCCAGCAGCGCGGGTCCGCCTGAAGCTTTCTTT.

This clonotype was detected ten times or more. CDR3 protein: CASSISQFGADTQYF. CDR3 bases: TGTGCCAGTAGTATCTCACAATTTGGGGCAGATACGCAGTATTTT. The chain has TRBV19 and TRBJ2-3; D gene uncertain. The CDR3 has 15 residues. The V and J ends lost 3 bases and 4 bases respectively, with 14 bases between them. Germline CDR1 LNHDA, CDR2 SQIVND (reference sequence).

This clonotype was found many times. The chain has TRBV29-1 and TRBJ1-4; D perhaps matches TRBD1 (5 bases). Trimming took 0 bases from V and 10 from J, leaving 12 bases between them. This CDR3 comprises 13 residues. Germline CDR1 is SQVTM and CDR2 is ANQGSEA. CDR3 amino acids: CSVEEGSGVKLFF. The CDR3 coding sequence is TGCAGCGTTGAAGAAGGGTCGGGGGTAAAACTGTTTTTT. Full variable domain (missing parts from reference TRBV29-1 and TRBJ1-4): SAVISQKPSRDICQRGTSLTIQCQVDSQVTMMFWYRQQPGQSLTLIATANQGSEATYESGFVIDKFPISRPNLTFSTLTVSNMSPEDSSIYLCSVEEGSGVKLFFGSGTQLSVL.

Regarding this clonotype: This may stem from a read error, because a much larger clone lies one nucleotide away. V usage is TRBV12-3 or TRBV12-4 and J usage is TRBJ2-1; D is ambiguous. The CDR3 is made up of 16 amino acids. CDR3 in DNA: TGTGCCAGCAGTTTGGGATTCGGCATGGGATACAGTGAGCAGTTCTTC. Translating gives CASSLGFGMGYSEQFF.

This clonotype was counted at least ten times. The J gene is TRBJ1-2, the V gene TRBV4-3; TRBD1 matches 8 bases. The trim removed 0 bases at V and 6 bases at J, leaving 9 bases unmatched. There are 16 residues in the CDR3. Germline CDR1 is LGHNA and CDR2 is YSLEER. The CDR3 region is CASSQDGAGGGHGYTF. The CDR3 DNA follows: TGCGCCAGCAGCCAAGACGGGGCAGGGGGCGGTCATGGCTACACCTTC.

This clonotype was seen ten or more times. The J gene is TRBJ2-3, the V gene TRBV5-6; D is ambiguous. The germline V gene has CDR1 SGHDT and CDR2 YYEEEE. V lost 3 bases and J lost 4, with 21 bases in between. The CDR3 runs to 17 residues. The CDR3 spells CASSSYNDLGRPDTQYF. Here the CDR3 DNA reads TGTGCCAGCAGCTCGTATAACGATCTCGGGCGCCCAGATACGCAGTATTTT. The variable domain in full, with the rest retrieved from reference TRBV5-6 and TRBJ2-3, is DAGVTQSPTHLIKTRGQQVTLRCSPKSGHDTVSWYQQALGQGPQFIFQYYEEEERQRGNFPDRFSGHQFPNYSSELNVNALLLGDSALYLCASSSYNDLGRPDTQYFGPGTRLTVL.

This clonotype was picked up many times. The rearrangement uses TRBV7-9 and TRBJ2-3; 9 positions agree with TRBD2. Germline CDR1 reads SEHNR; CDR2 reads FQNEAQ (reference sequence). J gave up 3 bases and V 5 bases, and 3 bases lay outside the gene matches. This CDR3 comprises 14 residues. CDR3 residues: CASSRTSVTDTQYF. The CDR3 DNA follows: TGTGCCAGCAGCCGGACTAGCGTAACAGATACGCAGTATTTT.

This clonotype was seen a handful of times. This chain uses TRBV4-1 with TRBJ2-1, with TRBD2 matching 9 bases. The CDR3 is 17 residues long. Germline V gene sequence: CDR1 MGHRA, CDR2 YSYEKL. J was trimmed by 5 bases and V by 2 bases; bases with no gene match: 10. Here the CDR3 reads CASSQLASGINNNEQFF. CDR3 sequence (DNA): TGCGCCAGCAGCCAATTGGCTAGCGGGATAAATAACAATGAGCAGTTCTTC.

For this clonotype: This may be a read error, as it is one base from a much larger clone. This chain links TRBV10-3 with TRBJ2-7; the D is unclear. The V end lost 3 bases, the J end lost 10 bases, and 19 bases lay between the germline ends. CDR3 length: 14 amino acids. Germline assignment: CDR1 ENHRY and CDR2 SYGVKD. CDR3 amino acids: CAISDLSGAGVQYF. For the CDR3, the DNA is TGTGCCATCAGTGATTTGTCTGGCGCAGGAGTACAGTACTTC.

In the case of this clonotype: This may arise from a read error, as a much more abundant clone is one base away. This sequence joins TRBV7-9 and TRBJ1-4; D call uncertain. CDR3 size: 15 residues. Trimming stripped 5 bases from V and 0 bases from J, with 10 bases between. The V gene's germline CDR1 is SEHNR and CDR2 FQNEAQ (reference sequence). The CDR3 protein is CASSLPGATNEKLFF. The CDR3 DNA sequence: TGTGCCAGCAGCCTCCCCGGGGCAACTAATGAAAAACTGTTTTTT.